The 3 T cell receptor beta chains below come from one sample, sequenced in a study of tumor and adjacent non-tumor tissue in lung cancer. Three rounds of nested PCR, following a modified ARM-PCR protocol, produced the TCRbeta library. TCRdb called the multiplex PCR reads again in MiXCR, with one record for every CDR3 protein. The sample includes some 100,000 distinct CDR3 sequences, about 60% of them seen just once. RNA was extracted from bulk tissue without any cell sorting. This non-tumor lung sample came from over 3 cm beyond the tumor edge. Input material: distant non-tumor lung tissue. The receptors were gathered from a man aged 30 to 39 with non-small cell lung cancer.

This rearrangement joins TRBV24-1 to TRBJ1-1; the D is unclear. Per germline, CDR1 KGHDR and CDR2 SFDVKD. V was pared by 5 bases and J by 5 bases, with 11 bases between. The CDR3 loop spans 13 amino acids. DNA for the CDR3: TGTGCCACCAGTGCCTGGGGAGGGACTGAAGCTTTCTTT. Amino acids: CATSAWGGTEAFF.

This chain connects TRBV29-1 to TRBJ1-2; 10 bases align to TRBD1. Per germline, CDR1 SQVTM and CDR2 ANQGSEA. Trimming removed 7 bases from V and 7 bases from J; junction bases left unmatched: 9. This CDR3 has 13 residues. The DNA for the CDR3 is TGCAGCGGTGCGGGACAGGGGCTCTCTGGCTACACCTTC. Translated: CSGAGQGLSGYTF. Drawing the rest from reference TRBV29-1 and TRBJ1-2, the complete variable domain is SAVISQKPSRDICQRGTSLTIQCQVDSQVTMMFWYRQQPGQSLTLIATANQGSEATYESGFVIDKFPISRPNLTFSTLTVSNMSPEDSSIYLCSGAGQGLSGYTFGSGTRLTVV.

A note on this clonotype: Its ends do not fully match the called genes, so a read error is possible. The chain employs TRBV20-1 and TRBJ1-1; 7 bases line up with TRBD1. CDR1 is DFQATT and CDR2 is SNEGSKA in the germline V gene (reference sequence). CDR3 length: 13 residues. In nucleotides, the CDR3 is TGCAGTACTAGAGATCTGACAGGGAGTGAATCTTTCTTT. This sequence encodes CSTRDLTGSESFF.